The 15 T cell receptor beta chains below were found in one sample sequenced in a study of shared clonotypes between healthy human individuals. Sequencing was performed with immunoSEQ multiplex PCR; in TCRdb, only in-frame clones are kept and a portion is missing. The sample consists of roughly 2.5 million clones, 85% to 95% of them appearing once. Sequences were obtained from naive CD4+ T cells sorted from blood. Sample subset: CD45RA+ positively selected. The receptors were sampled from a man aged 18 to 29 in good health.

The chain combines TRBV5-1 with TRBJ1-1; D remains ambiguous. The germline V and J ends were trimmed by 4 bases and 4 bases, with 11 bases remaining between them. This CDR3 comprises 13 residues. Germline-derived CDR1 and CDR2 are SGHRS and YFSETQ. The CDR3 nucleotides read TGCGCCAGCAGCCCGGAGTTGAGCACTGAAGCTTTCTTT. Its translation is CASSPELSTEAFF.

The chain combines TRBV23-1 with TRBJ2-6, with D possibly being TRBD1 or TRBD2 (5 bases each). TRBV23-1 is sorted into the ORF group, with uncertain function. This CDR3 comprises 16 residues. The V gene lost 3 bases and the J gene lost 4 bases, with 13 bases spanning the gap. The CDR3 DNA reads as TGCGCCAGCAGTCAGAAAGGGACGTTAGGGGCCAACGTCCTGACTTTC. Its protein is CASSQKGTLGANVLTF.

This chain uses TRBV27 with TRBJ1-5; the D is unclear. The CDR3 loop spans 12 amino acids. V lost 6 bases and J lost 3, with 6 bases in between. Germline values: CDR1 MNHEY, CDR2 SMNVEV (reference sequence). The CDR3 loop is CASRHNNQPQHF. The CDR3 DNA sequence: TGTGCCAGCAGACATAACAATCAGCCCCAGCATTTT.

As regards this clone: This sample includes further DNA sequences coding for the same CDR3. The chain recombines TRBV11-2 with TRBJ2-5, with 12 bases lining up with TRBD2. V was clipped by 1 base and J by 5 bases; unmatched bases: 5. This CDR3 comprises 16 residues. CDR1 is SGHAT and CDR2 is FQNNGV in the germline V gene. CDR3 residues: CASSLGLAGGQETQYF. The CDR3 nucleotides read TGTGCCAGCAGCTTAGGGCTAGCGGGAGGGCAGGAGACCCAGTACTTC.

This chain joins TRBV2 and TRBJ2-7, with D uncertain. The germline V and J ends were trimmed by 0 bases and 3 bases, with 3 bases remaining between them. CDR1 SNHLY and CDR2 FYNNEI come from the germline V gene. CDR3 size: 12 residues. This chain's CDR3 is CASSEALYEQYF. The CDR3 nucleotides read TGTGCCAGCAGTGAAGCTCTCTACGAGCAGTACTTC.

The CDR3 region is CASSRGTFYYEQYF. The CDR3 coding sequence is TGTGCCAGCAGCCGTGGGACCTTCTACTACGAGCAGTACTTC. V usage is TRBV5-6 and J usage is TRBJ2-7; TRBD1 or TRBD2 may be the D gene (5 bases each). The germline CDR1 and CDR2 sequences are SGHDT and YYEEEE. The CDR3 loop spans 14 amino acids. The V and J ends lost 4 bases and 3 bases respectively, with 14 bases between them.

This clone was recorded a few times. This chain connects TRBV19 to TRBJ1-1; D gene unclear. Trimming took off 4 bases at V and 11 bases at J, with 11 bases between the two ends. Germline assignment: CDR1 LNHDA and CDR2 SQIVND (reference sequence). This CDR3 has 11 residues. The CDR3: CASSTGSWAFF. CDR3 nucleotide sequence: TGTGCCAGTAGTACGGGTTCTTGGGCTTTCTTT. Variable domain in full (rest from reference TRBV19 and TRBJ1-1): DGGITQSPKYLFRKEGQNVTLSCEQNLNHDAMYWYRQDPGQGLRLIYYSQIVNDFQKGDIAEGYSVSREKKESFPLTVTSAQKNPTAFYLCASSTGSWAFFGQGTRLTVV.

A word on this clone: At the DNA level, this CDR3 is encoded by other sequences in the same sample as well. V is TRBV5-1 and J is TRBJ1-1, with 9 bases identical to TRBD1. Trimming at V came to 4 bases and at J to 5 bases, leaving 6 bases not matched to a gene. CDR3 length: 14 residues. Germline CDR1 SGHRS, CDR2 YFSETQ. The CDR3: CASSATGTGTEAFF. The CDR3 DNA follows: TGCGCCAGCAGCGCGACCGGGACAGGGACTGAAGCTTTCTTT.

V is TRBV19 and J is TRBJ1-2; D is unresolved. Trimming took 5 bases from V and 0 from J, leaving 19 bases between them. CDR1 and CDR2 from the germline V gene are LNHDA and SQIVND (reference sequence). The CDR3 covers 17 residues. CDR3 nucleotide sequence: TGTGCCAGTAGTTCCCTGGCCTTGGGCAGACCTAACTATGGCTACACCTTC. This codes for CASSSLALGRPNYGYTF.

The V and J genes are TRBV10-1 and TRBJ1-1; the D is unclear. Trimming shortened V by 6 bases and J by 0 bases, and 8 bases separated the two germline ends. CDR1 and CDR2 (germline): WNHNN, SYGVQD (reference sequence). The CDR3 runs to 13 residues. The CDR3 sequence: CASRKTVNTEAFF. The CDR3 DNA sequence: TGCGCCAGCAGAAAAACTGTGAACACTGAAGCTTTCTTT.

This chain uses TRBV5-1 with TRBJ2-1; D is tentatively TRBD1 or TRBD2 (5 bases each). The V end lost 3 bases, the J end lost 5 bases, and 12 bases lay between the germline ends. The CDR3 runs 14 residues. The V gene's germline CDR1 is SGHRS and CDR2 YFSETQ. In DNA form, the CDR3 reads TGCGCCAGCAGCTACTCTGGGGGTAACAATGAGCAGTTCTTC. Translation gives CASSYSGGNNEQFF. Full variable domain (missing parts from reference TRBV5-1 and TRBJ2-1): KAGVTQTPRYLIKTRGQQVTLSCSPISGHRSVSWYQQTPGQGLQFLFEYFSETQRNKGNFPGRFSGRQFSNSRSEMNVSTLELGDSALYLCASSYSGGNNEQFFGPGTRLTVL.

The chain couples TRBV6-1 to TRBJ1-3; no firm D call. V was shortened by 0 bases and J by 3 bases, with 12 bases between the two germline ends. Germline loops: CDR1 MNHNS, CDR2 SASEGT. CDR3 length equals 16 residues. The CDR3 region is CASSEAQRVNGNTIYF. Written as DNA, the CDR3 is TGTGCCAGCAGTGAAGCGCAGAGGGTCAATGGAAACACCATATATTTT.

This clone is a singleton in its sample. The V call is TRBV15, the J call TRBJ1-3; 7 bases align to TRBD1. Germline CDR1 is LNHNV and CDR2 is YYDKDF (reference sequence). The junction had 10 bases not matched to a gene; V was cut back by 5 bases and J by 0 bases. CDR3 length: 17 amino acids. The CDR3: CATSSTWTGRSGNTIYF. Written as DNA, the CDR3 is TGTGCCACCAGCTCAACTTGGACAGGCCGCTCTGGAAACACCATATATTTT. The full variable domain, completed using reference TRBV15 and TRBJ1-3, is DAMVIQNPRYQVTQFGKPVTLSCSQTLNHNVMYWYQQKSSQAPKLLFHYYDKDFNNEADTPDNFQSRRPNTSFCFLDIRSPGLGDTAMYLCATSSTWTGRSGNTIYFGEGSWLTVV.

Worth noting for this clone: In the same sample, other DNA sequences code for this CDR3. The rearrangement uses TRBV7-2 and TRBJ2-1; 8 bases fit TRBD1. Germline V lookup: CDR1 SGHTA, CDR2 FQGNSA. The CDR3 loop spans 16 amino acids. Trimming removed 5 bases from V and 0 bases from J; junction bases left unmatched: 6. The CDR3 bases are TGTGCCAGCAGCCCCTCCGGGACAGGCTCCTACAATGAGCAGTTCTTC. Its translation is CASSPSGTGSYNEQFF.

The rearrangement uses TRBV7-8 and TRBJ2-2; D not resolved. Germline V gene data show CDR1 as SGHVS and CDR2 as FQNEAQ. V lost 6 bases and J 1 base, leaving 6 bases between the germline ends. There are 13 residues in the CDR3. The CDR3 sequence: CASSPLNTGELFF. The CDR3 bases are TGTGCCAGCAGTCCATTGAACACCGGGGAGCTGTTTTTT.